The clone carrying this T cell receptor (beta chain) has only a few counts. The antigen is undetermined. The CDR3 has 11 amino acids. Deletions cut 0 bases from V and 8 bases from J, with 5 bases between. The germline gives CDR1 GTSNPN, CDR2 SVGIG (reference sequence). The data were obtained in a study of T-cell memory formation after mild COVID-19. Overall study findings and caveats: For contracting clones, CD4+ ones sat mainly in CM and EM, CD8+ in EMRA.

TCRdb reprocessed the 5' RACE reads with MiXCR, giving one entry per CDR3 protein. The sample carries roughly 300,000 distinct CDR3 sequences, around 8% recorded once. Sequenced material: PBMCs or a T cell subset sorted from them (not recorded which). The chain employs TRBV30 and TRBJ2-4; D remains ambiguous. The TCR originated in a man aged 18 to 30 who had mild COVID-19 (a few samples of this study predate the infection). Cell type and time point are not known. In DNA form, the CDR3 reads TGTGCCTGGAGTGTACGGGACATTCAGTACTTC. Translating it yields CAWSVRDIQYF.